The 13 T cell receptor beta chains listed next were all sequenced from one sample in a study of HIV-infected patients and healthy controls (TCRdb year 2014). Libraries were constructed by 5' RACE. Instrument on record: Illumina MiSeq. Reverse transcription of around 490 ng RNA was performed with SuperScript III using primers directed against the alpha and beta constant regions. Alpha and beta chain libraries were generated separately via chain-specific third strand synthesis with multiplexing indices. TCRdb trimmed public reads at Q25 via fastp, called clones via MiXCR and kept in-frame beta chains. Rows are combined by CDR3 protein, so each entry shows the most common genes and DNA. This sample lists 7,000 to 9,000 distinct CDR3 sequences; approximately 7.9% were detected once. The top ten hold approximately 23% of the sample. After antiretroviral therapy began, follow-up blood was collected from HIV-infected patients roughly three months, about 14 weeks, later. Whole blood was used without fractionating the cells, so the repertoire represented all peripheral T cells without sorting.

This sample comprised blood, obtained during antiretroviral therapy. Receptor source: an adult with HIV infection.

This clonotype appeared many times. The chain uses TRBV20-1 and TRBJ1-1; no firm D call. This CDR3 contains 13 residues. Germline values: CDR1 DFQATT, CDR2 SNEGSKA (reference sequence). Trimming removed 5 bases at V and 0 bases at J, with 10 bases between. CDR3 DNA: TGCAGTGCTCGCTACAGCATGAACACTGAAGCTTTCTTT. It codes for CSARYSMNTEAFF.

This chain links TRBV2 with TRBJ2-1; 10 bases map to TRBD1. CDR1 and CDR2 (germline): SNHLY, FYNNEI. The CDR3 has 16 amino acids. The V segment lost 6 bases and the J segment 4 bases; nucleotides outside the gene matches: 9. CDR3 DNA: TGTGCCAGCAGGGAATCGCGGACAGGGGGGTACAATGAGCAGTTCTTC. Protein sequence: CASRESRTGGYNEQFF.

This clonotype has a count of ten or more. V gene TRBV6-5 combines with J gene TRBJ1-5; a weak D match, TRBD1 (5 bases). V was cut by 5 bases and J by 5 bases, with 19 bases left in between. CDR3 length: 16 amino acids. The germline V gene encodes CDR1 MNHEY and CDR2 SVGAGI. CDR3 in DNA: TGTGCCAGCAGTAAAACAGGTCCTACGGGGGATCAGCCCCAGCATTTT. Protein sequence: CASSKTGPTGDQPQHF.

CDR3 nucleotides: TGCGCCAGCAGCTTGGAGGCAGGAGCCCCCTATGGCTACACCTTC. The encoded protein is CASSLEAGAPYGYTF. This rearrangement joins TRBV5-1 to TRBJ1-2; D not certain. The CDR3 length is 15 residues. The V end lost 0 bases, the J end lost 4 bases, and 13 bases lay between the germline ends. Germline CDR1 is SGHRS and CDR2 is YFSETQ. Full variable domain (remainder filled in from reference TRBV5-1 and TRBJ1-2): KAGVTQTPRYLIKTRGQQVTLSCSPISGHRSVSWYQQTPGQGLQFLFEYFSETQRNKGNFPGRFSGRQFSNSRSEMNVSTLELGDSALYLCASSLEAGAPYGYTFGSGTRLTVV.

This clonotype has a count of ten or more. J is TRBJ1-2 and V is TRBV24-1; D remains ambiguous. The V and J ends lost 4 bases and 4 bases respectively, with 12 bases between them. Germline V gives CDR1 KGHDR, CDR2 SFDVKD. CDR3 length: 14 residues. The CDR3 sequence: CATSEPGLFYGYTF. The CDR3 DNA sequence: TGTGCCACCAGTGAACCCGGACTGTTCTATGGCTACACCTTC.

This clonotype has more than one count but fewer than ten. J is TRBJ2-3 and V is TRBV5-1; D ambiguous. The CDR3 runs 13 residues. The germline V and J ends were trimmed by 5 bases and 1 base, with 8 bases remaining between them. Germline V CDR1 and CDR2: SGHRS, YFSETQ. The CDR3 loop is CASRKGGTDTQYF. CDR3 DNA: TGCGCCAGCAGGAAAGGAGGCACAGATACGCAGTATTTT. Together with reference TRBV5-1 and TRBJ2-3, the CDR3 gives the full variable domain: KAGVTQTPRYLIKTRGQQVTLSCSPISGHRSVSWYQQTPGQGLQFLFEYFSETQRNKGNFPGRFSGRQFSNSRSEMNVSTLELGDSALYLCASRKGGTDTQYFGPGTRLTVL.

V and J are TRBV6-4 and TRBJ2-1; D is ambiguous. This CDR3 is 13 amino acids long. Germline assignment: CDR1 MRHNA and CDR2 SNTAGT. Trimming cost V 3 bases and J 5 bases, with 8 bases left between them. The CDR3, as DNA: TGTGCCAGCAGTGAGCTTCCCCACAATGAGCAGTTCTTC. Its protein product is CASSELPHNEQFF.

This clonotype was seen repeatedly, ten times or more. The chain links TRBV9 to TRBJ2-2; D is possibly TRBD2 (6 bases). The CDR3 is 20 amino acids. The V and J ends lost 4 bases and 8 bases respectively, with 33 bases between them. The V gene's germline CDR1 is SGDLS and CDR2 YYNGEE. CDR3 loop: CASSTLPLVAVGAQGGELFF. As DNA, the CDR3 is TGTGCCAGCAGCACCCTCCCACTGGTAGCGGTGGGCGCGCAAGGTGGGGAGCTGTTTTTT.

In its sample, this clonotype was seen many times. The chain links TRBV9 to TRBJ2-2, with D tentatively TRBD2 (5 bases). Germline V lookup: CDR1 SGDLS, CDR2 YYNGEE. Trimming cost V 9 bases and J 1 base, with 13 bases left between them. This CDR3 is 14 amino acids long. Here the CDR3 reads CATTDGMNTGELFF. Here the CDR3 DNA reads TGTGCCACCACCGACGGGATGAACACCGGGGAGCTGTTTTTT.

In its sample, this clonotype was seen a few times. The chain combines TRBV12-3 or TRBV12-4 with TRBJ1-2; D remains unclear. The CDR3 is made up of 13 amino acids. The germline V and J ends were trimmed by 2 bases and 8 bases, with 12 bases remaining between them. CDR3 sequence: CASSLFVLEGYTF. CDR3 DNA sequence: TGTGCCAGCAGTTTATTTGTTCTTGAGGGCTACACCTTC.

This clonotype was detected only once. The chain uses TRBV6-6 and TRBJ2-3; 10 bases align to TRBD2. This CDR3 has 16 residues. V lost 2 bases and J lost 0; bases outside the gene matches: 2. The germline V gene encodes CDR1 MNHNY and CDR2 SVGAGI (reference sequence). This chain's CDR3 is CASSYLAGASTDTQYF. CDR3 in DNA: TGTGCCAGCAGTTACCTAGCGGGGGCTAGCACAGATACGCAGTATTTT.

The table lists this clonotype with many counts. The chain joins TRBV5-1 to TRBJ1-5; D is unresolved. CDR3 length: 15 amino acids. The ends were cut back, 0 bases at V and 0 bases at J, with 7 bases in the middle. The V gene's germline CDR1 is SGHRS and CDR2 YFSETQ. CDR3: CASSLEWGSNQPQHF. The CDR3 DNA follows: TGCGCCAGCAGCTTGGAATGGGGTAGCAATCAGCCCCAGCATTTT.

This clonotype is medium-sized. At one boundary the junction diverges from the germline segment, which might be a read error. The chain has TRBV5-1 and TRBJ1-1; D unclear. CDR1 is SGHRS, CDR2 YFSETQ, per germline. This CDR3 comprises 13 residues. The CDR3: CASSRMGNSEAFF. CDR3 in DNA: TGCGCCAGCAGCCGAATGGGGAACTCTGAAGCTTTCTTT.